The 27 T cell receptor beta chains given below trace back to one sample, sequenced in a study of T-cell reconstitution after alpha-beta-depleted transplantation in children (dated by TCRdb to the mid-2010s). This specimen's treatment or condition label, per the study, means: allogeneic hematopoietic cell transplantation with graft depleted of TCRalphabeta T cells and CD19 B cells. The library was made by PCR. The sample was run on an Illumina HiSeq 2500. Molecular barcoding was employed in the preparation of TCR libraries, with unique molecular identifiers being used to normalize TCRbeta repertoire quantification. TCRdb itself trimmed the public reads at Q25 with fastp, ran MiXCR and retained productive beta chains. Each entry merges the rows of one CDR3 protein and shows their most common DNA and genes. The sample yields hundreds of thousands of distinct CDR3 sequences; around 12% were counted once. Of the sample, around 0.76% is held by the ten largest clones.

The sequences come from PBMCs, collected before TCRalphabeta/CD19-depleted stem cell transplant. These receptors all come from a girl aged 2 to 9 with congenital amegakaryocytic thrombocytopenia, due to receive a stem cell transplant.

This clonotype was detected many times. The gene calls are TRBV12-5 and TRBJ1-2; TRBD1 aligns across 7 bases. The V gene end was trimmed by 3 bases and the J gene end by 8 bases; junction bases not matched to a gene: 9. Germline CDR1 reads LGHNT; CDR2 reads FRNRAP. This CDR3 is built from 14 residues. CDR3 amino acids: CASGLGGQQGGYTF. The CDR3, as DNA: TGTGCTAGTGGTTTAGGGGGACAGCAAGGCGGCTACACCTTC.

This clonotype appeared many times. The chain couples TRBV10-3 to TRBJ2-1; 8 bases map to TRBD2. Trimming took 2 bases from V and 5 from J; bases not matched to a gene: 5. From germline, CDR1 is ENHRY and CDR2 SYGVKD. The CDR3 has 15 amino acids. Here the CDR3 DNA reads TGTGCCATCAGTGAGACACTACTAGCGGACAATGAGCAGTTCTTC. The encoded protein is CAISETLLADNEQFF.

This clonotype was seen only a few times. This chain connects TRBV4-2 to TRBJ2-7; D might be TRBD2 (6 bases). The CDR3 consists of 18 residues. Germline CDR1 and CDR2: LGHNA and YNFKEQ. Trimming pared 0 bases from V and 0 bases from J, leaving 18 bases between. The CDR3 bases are TGTGCCAGCAGCCAAGAGGTCCGGTGGGAGGTGAGCTCCTACGAGCAGTACTTC. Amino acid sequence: CASSQEVRWEVSSYEQYF.

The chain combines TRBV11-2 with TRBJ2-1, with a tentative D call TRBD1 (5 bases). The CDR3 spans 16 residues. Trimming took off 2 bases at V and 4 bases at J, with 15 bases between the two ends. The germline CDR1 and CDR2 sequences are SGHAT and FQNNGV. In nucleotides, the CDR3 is TGTGCCAGCAGCTTAAGCCCGACAGCCTTTTACAATGAGCAGTTCTTC. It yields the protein CASSLSPTAFYNEQFF. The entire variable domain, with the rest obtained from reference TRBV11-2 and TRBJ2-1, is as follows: EAGVAQSPRYKIIEKRQSVAFWCNPISGHATLYWYQQILGQGPKLLIQFQNNGVVDDSQLPKDRFSAERLKGVDSTLKIQPAKLEDSAVYLCASSLSPTAFYNEQFFGPGTRLTVL.

The CDR3 spells CAISGQALQNTEAFF. CDR3 bases: TGTGCCATCAGCGGACAGGCCCTTCAGAACACTGAAGCTTTCTTT. The rearrangement joins TRBV10-3 to TRBJ1-1; 7 nucleotides match TRBD1. CDR1 ENHRY and CDR2 SYGVKD come from the germline V gene. After removal of 6 bases from V and 1 base from J, the junction contained 8 bases not matched to a gene. The length of the CDR3 is 15 residues.

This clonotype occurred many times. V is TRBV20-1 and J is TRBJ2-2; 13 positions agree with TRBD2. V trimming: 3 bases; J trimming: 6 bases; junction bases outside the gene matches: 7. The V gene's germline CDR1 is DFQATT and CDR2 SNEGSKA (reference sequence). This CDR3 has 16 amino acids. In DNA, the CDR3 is TGCAGTGCTAGGGAATGGACTAGCGGGAGTGCCGGGGAGCTGTTTTTT. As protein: CSAREWTSGSAGELFF.

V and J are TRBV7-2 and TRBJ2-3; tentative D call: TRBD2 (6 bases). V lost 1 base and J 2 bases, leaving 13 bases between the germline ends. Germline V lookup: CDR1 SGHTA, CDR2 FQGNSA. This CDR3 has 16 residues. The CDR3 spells CASSLVGLPFTDTQYF. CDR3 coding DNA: TGTGCCAGCAGCTTAGTAGGACTACCCTTCACAGATACGCAGTATTTT. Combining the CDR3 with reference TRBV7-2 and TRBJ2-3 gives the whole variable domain GAGVSQSPSNKVTEKGKDVELRCDPISGHTALYWYRQSLGQGLEFLIYFQGNSAPDKSGLPSDRFSAERTGGSVSTLTIQRTQQEDSAVYLCASSLVGLPFTDTQYFGPGTRLTVL.

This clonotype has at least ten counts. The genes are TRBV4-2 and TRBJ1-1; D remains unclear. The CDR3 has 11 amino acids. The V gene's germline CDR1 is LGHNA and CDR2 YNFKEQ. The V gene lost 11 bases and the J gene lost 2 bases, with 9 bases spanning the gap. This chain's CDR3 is CAVGVNTEAFF. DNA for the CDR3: TGTGCCGTGGGTGTTAACACTGAAGCTTTCTTT.

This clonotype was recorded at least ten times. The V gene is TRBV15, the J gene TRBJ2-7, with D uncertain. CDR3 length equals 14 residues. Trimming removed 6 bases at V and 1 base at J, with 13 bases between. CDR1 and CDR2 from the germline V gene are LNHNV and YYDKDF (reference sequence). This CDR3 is CATRSQLWSYEQYF. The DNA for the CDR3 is TGTGCCACCAGGTCTCAGCTGTGGTCCTACGAGCAGTACTTC.

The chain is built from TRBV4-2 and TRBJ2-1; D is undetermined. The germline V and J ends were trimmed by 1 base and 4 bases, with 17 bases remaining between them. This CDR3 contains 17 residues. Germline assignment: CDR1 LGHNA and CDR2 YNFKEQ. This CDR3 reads CASSQAVRNEKYNEQFF. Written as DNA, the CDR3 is TGTGCCAGCAGCCAAGCGGTTAGAAACGAAAAGTACAATGAGCAGTTCTTC.

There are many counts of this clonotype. The CDR3 protein is CASSLTSGANTEAFF. In DNA, the CDR3 is TGCGCCAGCAGCTTGACCAGCGGGGCCAACACTGAAGCTTTCTTT. The J gene is TRBJ1-1, the V gene TRBV5-1, with TRBD1 as a possible D gene (5 bases). The V end was cut by 1 base, the J end by 2 bases, with 12 bases between. Per germline, CDR1 SGHRS and CDR2 YFSETQ. The CDR3 has 15 amino acids.

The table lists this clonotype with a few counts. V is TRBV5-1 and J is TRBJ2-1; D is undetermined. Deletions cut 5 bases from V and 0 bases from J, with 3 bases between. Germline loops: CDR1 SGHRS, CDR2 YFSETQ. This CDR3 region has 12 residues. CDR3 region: CASRVSYNEQFF. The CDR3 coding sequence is TGCGCCAGCAGGGTCTCCTACAATGAGCAGTTCTTC.

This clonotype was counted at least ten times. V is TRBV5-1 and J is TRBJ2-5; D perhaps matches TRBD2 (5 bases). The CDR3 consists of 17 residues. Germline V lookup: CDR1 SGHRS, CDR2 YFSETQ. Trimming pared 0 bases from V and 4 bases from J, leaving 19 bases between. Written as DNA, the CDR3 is TGCGCCAGCAGCTTGGATGCGGGCCCATTAGTCCGAGAGACCCAGTACTTC. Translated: CASSLDAGPLVRETQYF.

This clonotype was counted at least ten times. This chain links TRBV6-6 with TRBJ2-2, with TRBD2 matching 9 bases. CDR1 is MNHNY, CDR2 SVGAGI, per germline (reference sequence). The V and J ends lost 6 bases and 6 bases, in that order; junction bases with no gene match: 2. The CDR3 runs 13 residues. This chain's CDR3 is CASRWTSAGELFF. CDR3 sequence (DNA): TGTGCCAGCAGGTGGACTAGCGCCGGGGAGCTGTTTTTT.

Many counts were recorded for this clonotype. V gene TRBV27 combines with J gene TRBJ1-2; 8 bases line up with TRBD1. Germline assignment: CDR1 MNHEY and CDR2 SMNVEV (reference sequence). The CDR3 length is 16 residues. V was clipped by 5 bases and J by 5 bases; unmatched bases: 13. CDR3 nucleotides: TGTGCCAGCAGTCCATATAACAGGGGGAGGCTTTATGGCTACACCTTC. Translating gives CASSPYNRGRLYGYTF.

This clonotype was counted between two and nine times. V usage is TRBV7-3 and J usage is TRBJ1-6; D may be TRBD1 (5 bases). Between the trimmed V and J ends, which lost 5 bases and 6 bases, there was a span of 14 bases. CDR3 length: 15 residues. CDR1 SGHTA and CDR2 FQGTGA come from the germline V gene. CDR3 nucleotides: TGTGCCAGCAGCGCCGGGACGGATCGTAATTCACCCCTCCACTTT. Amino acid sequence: CASSAGTDRNSPLHF.

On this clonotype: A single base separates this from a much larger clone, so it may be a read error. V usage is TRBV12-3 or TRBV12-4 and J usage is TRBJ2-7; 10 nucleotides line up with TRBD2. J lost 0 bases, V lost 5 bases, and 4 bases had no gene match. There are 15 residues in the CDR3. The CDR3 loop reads CASSQTSGTSYEQYF. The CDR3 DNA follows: TGTGCCAGCAGTCAAACTAGCGGGACCTCCTACGAGCAGTACTTC.

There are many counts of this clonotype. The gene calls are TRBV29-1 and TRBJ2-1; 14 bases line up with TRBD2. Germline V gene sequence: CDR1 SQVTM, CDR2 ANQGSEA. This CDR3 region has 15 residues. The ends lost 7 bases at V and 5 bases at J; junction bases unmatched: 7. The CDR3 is CSGTSGRTIDNEQFF. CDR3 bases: TGCAGCGGGACTAGCGGGAGGACTATTGACAATGAGCAGTTCTTC.

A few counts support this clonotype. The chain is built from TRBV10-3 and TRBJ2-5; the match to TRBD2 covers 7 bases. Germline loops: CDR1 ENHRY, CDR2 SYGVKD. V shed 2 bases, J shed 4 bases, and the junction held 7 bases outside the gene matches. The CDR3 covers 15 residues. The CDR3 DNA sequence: TGTGCCATCAGTGAGAGTTGGGGAGGGACAGAGACCCAGTACTTC. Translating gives CAISESWGGTETQYF.

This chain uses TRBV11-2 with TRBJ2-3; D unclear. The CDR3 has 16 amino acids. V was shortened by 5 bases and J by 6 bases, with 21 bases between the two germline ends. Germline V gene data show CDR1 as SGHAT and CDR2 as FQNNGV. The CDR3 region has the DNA TGTGCCAGCAGCGCCCATCCTGAGCCCCCCCAGGATACGCAGTATTTT. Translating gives CASSAHPEPPQDTQYF.

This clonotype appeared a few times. Written as DNA, the CDR3 is TGTGCCAGCAGCGCCACACACGGACAGGGGGCTCAAGCCATATATTTT. It codes for CASSATHGQGAQAIYF. The chain carries TRBV7-9 and TRBJ1-3, with TRBD1 matching over 11 bases. Per the germline V gene, CDR1 is SEHNR and CDR2 is FQNEAQ (reference sequence). The CDR3 is 16 residues long. After removal of 5 bases from V and 11 bases from J, the junction contained 14 bases not matched to a gene.

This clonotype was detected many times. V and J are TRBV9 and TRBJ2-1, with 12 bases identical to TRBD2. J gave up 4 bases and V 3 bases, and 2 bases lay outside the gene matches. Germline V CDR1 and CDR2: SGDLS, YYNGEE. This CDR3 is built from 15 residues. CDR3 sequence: CASSDLAGGYNEQFF. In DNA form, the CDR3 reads TGTGCCAGCAGCGACCTAGCGGGAGGGTACAATGAGCAGTTCTTC.

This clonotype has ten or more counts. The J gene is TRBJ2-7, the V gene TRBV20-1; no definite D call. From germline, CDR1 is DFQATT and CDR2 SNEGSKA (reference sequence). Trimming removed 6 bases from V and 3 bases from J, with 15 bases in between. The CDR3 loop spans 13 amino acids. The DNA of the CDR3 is TGCAGTGCCAGAAGTGGACCTCGCTACGAGCAGTACTTC. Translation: CSARSGPRYEQYF.

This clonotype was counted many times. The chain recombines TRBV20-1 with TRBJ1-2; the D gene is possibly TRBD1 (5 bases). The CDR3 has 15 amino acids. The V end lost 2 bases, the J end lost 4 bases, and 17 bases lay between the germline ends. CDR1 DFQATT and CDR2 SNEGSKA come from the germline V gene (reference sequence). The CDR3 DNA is TGCAGTGCTAGAAATACAGGTCGGCAGACCTATGGCTACACCTTC. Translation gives CSARNTGRQTYGYTF.

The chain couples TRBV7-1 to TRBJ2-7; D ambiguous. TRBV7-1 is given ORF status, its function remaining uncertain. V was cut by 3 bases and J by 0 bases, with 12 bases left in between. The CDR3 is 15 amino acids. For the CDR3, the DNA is TGTGCCAGCAGCTCCGGGCTGCTCTGCTCCTACGAGCAGTACTTC. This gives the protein CASSSGLLCSYEQYF.

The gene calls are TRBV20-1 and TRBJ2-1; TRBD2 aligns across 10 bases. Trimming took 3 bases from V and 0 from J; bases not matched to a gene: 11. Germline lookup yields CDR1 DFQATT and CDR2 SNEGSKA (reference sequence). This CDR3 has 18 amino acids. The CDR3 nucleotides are TGCAGTGCTAGGGGACTAGCGTCCACCTTTAGCTCCTACAATGAGCAGTTCTTC. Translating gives CSARGLASTFSSYNEQFF.

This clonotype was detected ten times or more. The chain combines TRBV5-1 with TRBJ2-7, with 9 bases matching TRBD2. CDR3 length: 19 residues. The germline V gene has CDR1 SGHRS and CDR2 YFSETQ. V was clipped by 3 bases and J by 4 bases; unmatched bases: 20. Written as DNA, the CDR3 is TGCGCCAGCAGCTATATTACTAGACTCAAGCGGGAGGACCTATACGAGCAGTACTTC. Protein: CASSYITRLKREDLYEQYF.